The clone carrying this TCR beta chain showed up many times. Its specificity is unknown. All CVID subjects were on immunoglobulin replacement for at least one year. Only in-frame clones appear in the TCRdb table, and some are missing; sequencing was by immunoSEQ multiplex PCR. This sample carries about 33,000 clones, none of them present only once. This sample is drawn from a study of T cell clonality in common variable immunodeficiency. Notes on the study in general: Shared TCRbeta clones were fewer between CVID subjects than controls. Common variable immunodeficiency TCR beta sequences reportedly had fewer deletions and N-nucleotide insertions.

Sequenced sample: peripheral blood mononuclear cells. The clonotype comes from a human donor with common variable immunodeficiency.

The covered CDR3 bases are TGTGCCAGTACCCAGACTAGCGGGGGGCACAATGAG. Translating it yields CASTQTSGGHNE. The whole CDR3 reads CASTQTSGGHNEQFF. V is TRBV19 and J is TRBJ2-1, with 13 nucleotides matching TRBD2. The read finishes 3 residues shy of the CDR3 end, and the germline J gene is used to complete it. The germline gives CDR1 LNHDA, CDR2 SQIVND (reference sequence). J gave up 5 bases and V 7 bases, and 5 bases lay outside the gene matches. The CDR3 has 15 amino acids.